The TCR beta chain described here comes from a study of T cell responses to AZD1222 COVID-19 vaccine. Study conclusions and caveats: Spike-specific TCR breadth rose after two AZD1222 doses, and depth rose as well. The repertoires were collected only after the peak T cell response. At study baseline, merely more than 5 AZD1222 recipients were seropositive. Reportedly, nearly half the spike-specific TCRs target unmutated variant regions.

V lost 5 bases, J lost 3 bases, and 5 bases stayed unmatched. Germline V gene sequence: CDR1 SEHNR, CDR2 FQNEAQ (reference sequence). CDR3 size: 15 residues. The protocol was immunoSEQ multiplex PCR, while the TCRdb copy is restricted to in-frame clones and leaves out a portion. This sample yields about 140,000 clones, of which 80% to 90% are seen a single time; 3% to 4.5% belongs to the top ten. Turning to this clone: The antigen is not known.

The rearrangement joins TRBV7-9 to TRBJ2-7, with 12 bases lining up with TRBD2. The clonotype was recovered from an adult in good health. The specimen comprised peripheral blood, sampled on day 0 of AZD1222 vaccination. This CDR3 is CASSPPTSGSYEQYF. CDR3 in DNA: TGTGCCAGCAGCCCACCGACTAGCGGGAGCTACGAGCAGTACTTC.